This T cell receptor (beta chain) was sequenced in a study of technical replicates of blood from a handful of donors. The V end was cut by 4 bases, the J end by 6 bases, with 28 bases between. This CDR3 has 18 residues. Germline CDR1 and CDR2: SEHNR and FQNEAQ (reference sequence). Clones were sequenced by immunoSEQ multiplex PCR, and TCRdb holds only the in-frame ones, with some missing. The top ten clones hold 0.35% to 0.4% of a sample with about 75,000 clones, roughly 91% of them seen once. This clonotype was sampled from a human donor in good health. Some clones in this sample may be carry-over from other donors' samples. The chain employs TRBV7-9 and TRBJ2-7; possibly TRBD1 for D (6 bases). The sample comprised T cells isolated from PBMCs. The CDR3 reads CASSSTLRPEQGRLEQYF. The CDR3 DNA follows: TGTGCCAGCAGCTCGACACTCCGCCCTGAGCAGGGGCGTCTCGAGCAGTACTTC.